Included here is one T cell receptor (beta chain) sequence, with context. Its antigen is still unknown. This PCR relied on a set of 60 Vbeta primers and 13 Jbeta primers. Clones were read by immunoSEQ multiplex PCR, and TCRdb kept only the in-frame ones, dropping some. Across 170,000 or so clones, the top ten clones capture 2.1% of the sample. V gave up 3 bases and J gave up 5 bases; unmatched junction bases: 6. Germline values: CDR1 KGHSH, CDR2 LQKENI. This CDR3 has 16 amino acids. The data derive from a study of cytomegalovirus exposure and HLA in healthy donors. General study results and limits: Per a later analysis, 15,000 to 20,000 TCR beta sequences showed association with HLA alleles at 0.05 false discovery rate. There were some public TCRs occurring in many donors, but most TCR sequences were rare. The study labeled fewer than 200 TCR beta chains cytomegalovirus-associated.

The material sequenced was PBMCs. J is TRBJ2-3 and V is TRBV18; 12 positions match TRBD2. This TCR was sampled from a man younger than 40 in good health and CMV-seronegative. The CDR3 sequence: CASSPRLAGVGDTQYF. CDR3 sequence (DNA): TGTGCCAGCTCACCGAGACTAGCGGGAGTCGGAGATACGCAGTATTTT.